This TCR beta chain was sequenced during a study of blood T cell repertoires in COVID-19. Background on the study: Samples representing acute and convalescent COVID-19 were sourced from the United States, Italy and Spain.

Participants had their cohort set by participant-reported clinical history. For recovered donors of Cohort 3, there were two negative PCRs, clearance, or symptom resolution. TCRdb keeps only in-frame clones here, not all; method: immunoSEQ multiplex PCR. Here the sample spans approximately 440,000 clones, around 91% being singletons. Germline V lookup: CDR1 SGHAT, CDR2 FQNNGV. V was cut by 4 bases and J by 0 bases, with 10 bases left in between. The CDR3 sequence is 15 residues long. This receptor was taken from a man between 18 and 35 years old who had recovered from COVID-19. Sequences were obtained from PBMCs or T cells enriched from blood (not recorded which). The genes are TRBV11-2 and TRBJ1-3, with D possibly being TRBD1 (5 bases). CDR3: CASSSTEPSGNTIYF. Here the CDR3 DNA reads TGTGCCAGCAGCTCGACAGAACCCTCTGGAAACACCATATATTTT.